The entry below gives a single TCR beta chain sequence along with its context. Which antigen it targets is not known. No much larger clone exists at a distance of one base, and base qualities are not known. The data were taken from a study of shared clonotypes between healthy human individuals (dated by TCRdb to about 2020). Study-wide context: Two women and a few men aged 18 to 49 years were included in the cohort. For each donor, CD4 naive and CD4 memory were each run on three plates, CD8 naive on two plates, and CD8 memory on one plate. Different laboratories and diverse techniques were used to prepare libraries and sequence TCR repertoires, to increase sequencing depth and limit assay-specific biases. Per donor, leukapheresis produced somewhere between about 0.94 and 9 billion PBMCs. Blood TCR repertoires of about 5 healthy adults were deeply sequenced to estimate repertoire size and the extent of clonotype sharing between individuals. Results the study describes overall, beyond this receptor: When several donors were compared, the shared fraction of clonotypes was about 5.4% for naive CD4, around 4% for naive CD8, about 2.5% for memory CD4, and 0.35% to 0.5% for memory CD8. Sampling was restricted to blood, and TCR repertoires in tissue are likely to differ from TCR repertoires in blood. Rarefaction of sorted-subset datasets indicated incomplete sequencing despite the large sequencing depth. Naive subsets generally had larger estimated clonotype richness than memory subsets. Based on pairwise subsampling, the degree of clonotype sharing among donors was expected to be affected by sequencing depth. The genetic and exposure-history diversity represented was limited by the small number of donors. Compared with non-shared clonotypes, clonotypes shared by all four sorted-subset donors had higher generation probabilities.

V and J lose 4 bases and 0 bases, and a span of 8 bases separates them. CDR1 and CDR2 (SGHNT, YYREEE) derive from the germline V gene (reference sequence). From the cysteine up to the phenylalanine, the CDR3 has a length of 13 residues. Here the CDR3 DNA is all that survives: 39 bases in frame from base 1. TCR CDR3 regions were amplified from genomic DNA by multiplex PCR using the deep immunoSEQ assay. Extracted genomic DNA from each cell subset was spread evenly across all wells of several immunoSEQ 96-well plates, with each plate serving as a replicate. For sorted subsets, around 200 ng genomic DNA, equal to about 30,000 T cell genomes, was loaded into each replicate PCR. Purified libraries were quantified with a Qubit 3.0 fluorometer, sized on a Bioanalyzer 2100, and re-quantified with the KAPA Library Quantification kit. A separate single-read 150-cycle Illumina NextSeq 550 flow cell was used to sequence each immunoSEQ 96-well plate. For the original study's pipeline: The immunoSEQ output contained only junctional sequences without quality scores, so filtering could not match that applied to full-length reads. Sequences were annotated with PyIR, a Python wrapper for IgBLAST v1.9, using IMGT germline references to assign V/J genes and CDR3. Reads were filtered out if the reads had weak V/J assignments (E-value above 1e-6), no CDR3, stop codons, out-of-frame junctions, or ambiguous translated residues. V3J clonotypes were defined by identical inferred V gene, J gene, and CDR3 amino acid sequence. Percentage overlap between repertoires was calculated by dividing the number of shared unique clonotypes by the size of the smaller repertoire. Three approaches were used to assess repertoire richness: RTK rarefaction, the Chao1 estimator, and Recon v2.1 estimates of unobserved clonotypes. Generation probabilities were computed with OLGA for all TCRbeta clonotypes obtained by the gDNA method from four donors. In its TCRdb copy, this immuneACCESS table keeps in-frame sequences only and misses some clones. Where compared with another copy, unresolved V genes explain less than half of these, and the others have no known cause. V and J calls and clone size follow that table, whereas D and trimming were derived from the DNA. The sample includes some 380,000 clones, with 90% to 97% observed a single time. The ten biggest clones cover around 0.29% of the sample.

The donors were healthy, HIV-negative adults who had no recently reported acute infections or vaccinations. Every donor was a Caucasian adult residing in Nashville, Tennessee, USA. The CD8 memory samples were a combination of magnetically selected CD45RO+ cells and CCR7-negative CD45RA+ effector memory (TemRA) cells. Blood was obtained by leukapheresis, after which PBMCs were separated by Ficoll-Histopaque density gradient centrifugation and cryopreserved in liquid nitrogen vapor phase. Analytical flow cytometry was used to check the purity and quantity of each magnetically sorted T cell population. Genomic DNA was isolated from each sorted fraction and quantified by UV absorbance on a Nanodrop 2000c.

The sequence links TRBV5-4 to TRBJ2-7; the D gene is unclear. This clonotype originated in a man aged 25-45 years in good health. The sequenced sample was memory CD8+ T cells sorted from blood. What this sample's cell subset or site label stands for: CD45RO+ cells pooled with CCR7-negative TemRA cells. At the DNA level, the sequence is TGTGCCAGCAGCCCGGCCATCTCCTACGAGCAGTACTTC. Protein translation: CASSPAISYEQYF.